Listed below are T cell receptor beta chains from one sample, sequenced in a study of blood T cell repertoires in COVID-19. The data were produced by immunoSEQ multiplex PCR, yet TCRdb's version contains in-frame clones alone and is incomplete. The sample lists 260,000 or so clones, around 88% seen once, with 0.95% to 1.5% in the top ten. Sequenced material: PBMCs or T cells enriched from blood (not recorded which). All receptors come from a woman in her thirties or forties with acute COVID-19. The CDR3 runs from the conserved cysteine through the conserved F or W. D genes are given only for firm matches. Clone size is shown for a subset of rows, as once, few, many or a class of expanded clone.

>TRBV7-2|TRBD2|-|TRBJ2-7
CASRRPGTSGYEQYF
TGTGCCAGCAGGCGACCCGGGACTAGCGGTTACGAGCAGTACTTC
>TRBV24-1|TRBD1|many|TRBJ2-5
CATSEYRGRQETQYF
TGTGCCACCAGTGAGTACAGGGGGCGGCAAGAGACCCAGTACTTC
>TRBV6-5|-|many|TRBJ1-2
CASSPLLFAGLGYTF
TGTGCCAGCAGTCCCCTGTTGTTCGCAGGGCTTGGCTACACCTTC
>TRBV28|-|-|TRBJ1-5
CASSLDSMSNQPQHF
TGTGCCAGCAGCTTGGACAGTATGAGCAATCAGCCCCAGCATTTT
>TRBV20-1|-|-|TRBJ2-5
CSALIGTQYF
TGCAGTGCCCTAATCGGGACCCAGTACTTC
>TRBV5-1|TRBD1|-|TRBJ1-6
CASSLSPRGDNSPLHF
TGCGCCAGCAGCCTATCCCCCAGGGGGGATAATTCACCCCTCCACTTT
>TRBV7-2|-|-|TRBJ2-4
CASSPDIMAKNIQYF
TGTGCCAGCAGCCCCGACATTATGGCCAAAAACATTCAGTACTTC
>TRBV28|-|-|TRBJ1-2
CASRITGREGYGYTF
TGTGCCAGCAGGATTACAGGGAGGGAGGGCTATGGCTACACCTTC
>TRBV5-4|TRBD1|once|TRBJ2-1
CASSAPGQGANEQFF
TGTGCCAGCAGCGCACCGGGACAGGGGGCAAATGAGCAGTTCTTC
>TRBV11-2|-|-|TRBJ2-6
CASSSGLGANVLTF
TGTGCCAGCAGCTCCGGACTGGGGGCCAACGTCCTGACTTTC
>TRBV18|-|-|TRBJ1-5
CASSLLGGRNQPQHF
TGTGCCAGCTCACTATTGGGGGGACGCAATCAGCCCCAGCATTTT
>TRBV24-1|-|-|TRBJ2-7
CATSDGDNSYEQYF
TGTGCCACCAGTGATGGGGACAACTCCTACGAGCAGTACTTC
>TRBV7-8|-|-|TRBJ1-1
CASSPDRRTEAFF
TGTGCCAGCAGTCCTGACAGGCGGACTGAAGCTTTCTTT
>TRBV11-1|TRBD2|-|TRBJ2-2
CASSLVGGSGELFF
TGTGCCAGCAGCTTAGTGGGGGGGTCCGGGGAGCTGTTTTTT
>TRBV19|-|-|TRBJ2-1
CASRTLTVDNEQFF
TGTGCCAGTAGGACCCTGACAGTCGACAATGAGCAGTTCTTC
>TRBV7-9|TRBD1|-|TRBJ1-6
CAIPEGADSPLHF
TGTGCCATCCCTGAGGGGGCAGATTCACCCCTCCACTTT
>TRBV12-3/TRBV12-4|-|-|TRBJ1-2
CASSPGQFDGYTF
TGTGCCAGCAGTCCCGGACAGTTTGATGGCTACACCTTC
>TRBV27|-|-|TRBJ2-3
CASSDYSTDTQYF
TGTGCCAGCAGCGACTATAGCACAGATACGCAGTATTTT
>TRBV6-2/TRBV6-3|TRBD1|-|TRBJ2-3
CASSLSPGQVRTYTDTQYF
TGTGCCAGCAGCCTAAGCCCGGGACAGGTTAGGACCTACACAGATACGCAGTATTTT
>TRBV2|TRBD1|-|TRBJ2-3
CASRGQTTDTQYF
TGTGCCAGCAGGGGACAGACCACAGATACGCAGTATTTT
>TRBV28|-|-|TRBJ2-7
CASSFKEWRPYEQYF
TGTGCCAGCAGTTTTAAGGAGTGGAGGCCCTACGAGCAGTACTTC
>TRBV2|TRBD2|once|TRBJ2-3
CASSTGLAGAADTQYF
TGTGCCAGCAGTACGGGACTAGCGGGCGCGGCAGATACGCAGTATTTT
>TRBV11-2|TRBD2|-|TRBJ2-5
CASSLVAGGLETQYF
TGTGCCAGCAGCTTAGTGGCGGGAGGATTAGAGACCCAGTACTTC
>TRBV28|TRBD1|once|TRBJ1-2
CASSLQGVMGYTF
TGTGCCAGCAGTTTGCAGGGGGTTATGGGCTACACCTTC
>TRBV5-1|-|-|TRBJ2-5
CASSLGQIQETQYF
TGCGCCAGCAGCTTGGGCCAGATACAAGAGACCCAGTACTTC
>TRBV7-3|-|-|TRBJ2-1
CASSLGGDSLGSYNEQFF
TGTGCCAGCAGCTTAGGCGGGGACTCCCTAGGGTCCTACAATGAGCAGTTCTTC